These T cell receptor beta chains were read from a single sample in a study of early T cells in non-severe SARS-CoV-2 infection. TCRdb redid the calling of the 5' RACE reads with MiXCR, one entry per CDR3 protein. The table has approximately 71,000 distinct CDR3 sequences, around 10% seen once. Sequenced input: whole blood. These receptors were taken from an adult who was a healthcare worker with PCR-confirmed SARS-CoV-2 infection or an uninfected control (not recorded which). Each CDR3 is given with its conserved first and last residue. The order of the fields is J gene, D gene, clone size, V gene, CDR3 protein, CDR3 DNA. A D gene is named only where the DNA matches it firmly. Only some rows state a clone size, as once, few, many or a class for expanded clones.

J: TRBJ2-5
D: TRBD1
size: few
V: TRBV2
CDR3: CASSSRTGQETQYF
DNA: TGTGCCAGCAGTTCCAGGACAGGTCAAGAGACCCAGTACTTC

J: TRBJ2-7
D: .
size: .
V: TRBV21-1
CDR3: CASSKEGQTSGRYEQYF
DNA: TGTGCCAGCAGCAAAGAGGGCCAGACTAGCGGTCGCTACGAGCAGTACTTC

J: TRBJ1-2
D: .
size: .
V: TRBV20-1
CDR3: CSARDTGWGYTF
DNA: TGCAGTGCTAGAGATACAGGGTGGGGCTACACCTTC

J: TRBJ2-3
D: .
size: many
V: TRBV6-4
CDR3: CASSDRAETDTQYF
DNA: TGTGCCAGCAGTGACCGGGCGGAAACAGATACGCAGTATTTT

J: TRBJ2-3
D: .
size: many
V: TRBV29-1
CDR3: CSYIYPDTQYF
DNA: TGCAGCTACATTTACCCAGATACGCAGTATTTT

J: TRBJ2-4
D: TRBD2
size: few
V: TRBV4-1
CDR3: CASSQPLKAGAKNIQYF
DNA: TGCGCCAGCAGCCAACCTTTAAAAGCGGGGGCCAAAAACATTCAGTACTTC

J: TRBJ1-2
D: .
size: .
V: TRBV30
CDR3: CAFPPSRGSGYTF
DNA: TGTGCCTTCCCACCCAGCCGGGGTTCCGGCTACACCTTC

J: TRBJ2-1
D: .
size: many
V: TRBV7-6
CDR3: CASSLVDYNEQFF
DNA: TGTGCCAGCAGCTTAGTGGATTACAATGAGCAGTTCTTC

J: TRBJ2-5
D: .
size: many
V: TRBV4-2
CDR3: CASSPKPLETQYF
DNA: TGTGCCAGCAGCCCTAAGCCGCTAGAGACCCAGTACTTC

J: TRBJ2-1
D: .
size: few
V: TRBV2
CDR3: CASSLGAYNEQFF
DNA: TGTGCCAGCAGCCTTGGGGCCTACAATGAGCAGTTCTTC

J: TRBJ2-2
D: .
size: few
V: TRBV29-1
CDR3: CSVAVTGELFF
DNA: TGCAGCGTTGCGGTCACCGGGGAGCTGTTTTTT

J: TRBJ1-6
D: .
size: many
V: TRBV2
CDR3: CASGTAEGSPLHF
DNA: TGTGCCAGCGGGACGGCCGAGGGTTCACCCCTCCACTTT

J: TRBJ2-1
D: .
size: .
V: TRBV6-1
CDR3: CASSERGGSSSYNEQFF
DNA: TGTGCCAGCAGTGAAAGAGGGGGTTCGAGCTCCTACAATGAGCAGTTCTTC

J: TRBJ1-2
D: .
size: .
V: TRBV20-1
CDR3: CSAGTQGVYGYTF
DNA: TGCAGTGCTGGAACACAGGGAGTCTATGGCTACACCTTC

J: TRBJ2-7
D: .
size: few
V: TRBV6-6
CDR3: CASSYGWYEQYF
DNA: TGTGCCAGCAGTTATGGGTGGTACGAGCAGTACTTC

J: TRBJ2-7
D: .
size: .
V: TRBV10-2
CDR3: CASSESGLSYEQYF
DNA: TGCGCCAGCAGTGAGTCGGGGTTATCCTACGAGCAGTACTTC

J: TRBJ2-3
D: TRBD2
size: .
V: TRBV5-1
CDR3: CASSYELAGTGPDTQYF
DNA: TGCGCCAGCAGCTATGAACTAGCGGGAACGGGGCCAGATACGCAGTATTTT

J: TRBJ2-5
D: .
size: many
V: TRBV11-2
CDR3: CASSLVGQNQETQYF
DNA: TGTGCCAGCAGCTTAGTCGGGCAGAACCAAGAGACCCAGTACTTC

J: TRBJ2-1
D: TRBD2
size: few
V: TRBV12-5
CDR3: CASGLVMVGGAYEQFF
DNA: TGTGCTAGTGGTTTGGTAATGGTCGGGGGGGCCTATGAGCAGTTCTTC

J: TRBJ1-5
D: .
size: few
V: TRBV10-3
CDR3: CAISEDAVRPQHF
DNA: TGTGCCATCAGTGAGGATGCGGTCCGGCCCCAGCATTTT

J: TRBJ2-3
D: TRBD2
size: many
V: TRBV27
CDR3: CASSWTSGVTDTQYF
DNA: TGTGCCAGCAGTTGGACTAGCGGGGTCACAGATACGCAGTATTTT

J: TRBJ2-1
D: .
size: .
V: TRBV7-8
CDR3: CASSFYPSEGNEQFF
DNA: TGTGCCAGCAGCTTTTACCCCTCTGAGGGCAATGAGCAGTTCTTC

J: TRBJ2-2
D: TRBD1
size: .
V: TRBV20-1
CDR3: CSARVSGTGGTVVFYTGELFF
DNA: TGCAGTGCTAGAGTCTCCGGGACAGGGGGCACCGTGGTTTTCTACACCGGGGAGCTGTTTTTT

J: TRBJ1-2
D: TRBD1
size: .
V: TRBV16
CDR3: CASSQSTGARAGYTF
DNA: TGTGCCAGCAGCCAATCGACAGGGGCCCGTGCTGGCTACACCTTC

J: TRBJ2-5
D: TRBD1
size: .
V: TRBV2
CDR3: CASSEVGQGGETQYF
DNA: TGTGCCAGCAGTGAAGTCGGACAGGGGGGAGAGACCCAGTACTTC

J: TRBJ2-1
D: .
size: few
V: TRBV12-3/TRBV12-4
CDR3: CASSFPPYNEQFF
DNA: TGTGCCAGCAGTTTTCCCCCCTACAATGAGCAGTTCTTC

J: TRBJ1-1
D: .
size: many
V: TRBV25-1
CDR3: CASSEYAGPTEAFF
DNA: TGTGCCAGCAGTGAATATGCCGGGCCCACTGAAGCTTTCTTT

J: TRBJ2-7
D: TRBD1
size: many
V: TRBV6-5
CDR3: CASKPGQGSAYEQYF
DNA: TGTGCCAGCAAACCGGGACAGGGGAGCGCCTACGAGCAGTACTTC

J: TRBJ1-5
D: .
size: many
V: TRBV7-9
CDR3: CASSPGVSQPQHF
DNA: TGTGCCAGCAGCCCAGGGGTTTCCCAGCCCCAGCATTTT

J: TRBJ2-1
D: .
size: once
V: TRBV4-1
CDR3: CASSQEPGNEQFF
DNA: TGCGCCAGCAGCCAAGAGCCTGGGAATGAGCAGTTCTTC

J: TRBJ2-1
D: TRBD2
size: many
V: TRBV13
CDR3: CASSLTSGRSYNEQFF
DNA: TGTGCCAGCAGCTTGACTAGCGGGAGGTCCTACAATGAGCAGTTCTTC

J: TRBJ2-7
D: TRBD1
size: many
V: TRBV12-3/TRBV12-4
CDR3: CASSSGQGTYEQYF
DNA: TGTGCCAGCAGTAGCGGACAGGGCACCTACGAGCAGTACTTC

J: TRBJ2-1
D: .
size: few
V: TRBV12-3/TRBV12-4
CDR3: CASKWGPGHEQFF
DNA: TGTGCCAGCAAATGGGGTCCGGGCCATGAGCAGTTCTTC

J: TRBJ2-1
D: .
size: .
V: TRBV7-3
CDR3: CASSLNPGALRNEQFF
DNA: TGTGCCAGCAGCTTAAACCCGGGGGCCCTCCGCAATGAGCAGTTCTTC

J: TRBJ2-2
D: TRBD2
size: many
V: TRBV6-1
CDR3: CASILTSGGPGELFF
DNA: TGTGCCAGCATTCTGACTAGCGGGGGCCCCGGGGAGCTGTTTTTT

J: TRBJ1-3
D: .
size: few
V: TRBV9
CDR3: CASSVVGGKVAGNTIYF
DNA: TGTGCCAGCAGCGTCGTGGGAGGGAAGGTTGCTGGAAACACCATATATTTT

J: TRBJ2-1
D: .
size: .
V: TRBV7-2
CDR3: CASRTERNYNEQFF
DNA: TGTGCCAGCAGGACGGAAAGGAACTACAATGAGCAGTTCTTC

J: TRBJ1-6
D: .
size: few
V: TRBV6-1
CDR3: CASTLGRVQNSPLHF
DNA: TGTGCCAGCACCCTCGGGAGGGTACAGAATTCACCCCTCCACTTT

J: TRBJ2-7
D: TRBD1
size: few
V: TRBV6-2/TRBV6-3
CDR3: CASSSFLRDRRSEQYF
DNA: TGTGCCAGCAGTTCCTTCCTCCGGGACAGACGTAGCGAGCAGTACTTC

J: TRBJ2-2
D: TRBD1
size: .
V: TRBV5-4
CDR3: CAGYTGTGVHTGELFF
DNA: TGTGCCGGATATACCGGGACAGGGGTACACACCGGGGAGCTGTTTTTT

J: TRBJ2-2
D: .
size: .
V: TRBV6-1
CDR3: CASSEARLTGELFF
DNA: TGTGCCAGCAGTGAAGCGCGCCTCACCGGGGAGCTGTTTTTT

J: TRBJ2-6
D: .
size: few
V: TRBV20-1
CDR3: CSATQGHSGANVLTF
DNA: TGCAGTGCCACACAGGGTCACTCTGGGGCCAACGTCCTGACTTTC

J: TRBJ1-2
D: .
size: few
V: TRBV29-1
CDR3: CSVDNLSNYGYTF
DNA: TGCAGCGTTGACAACCTTTCTAACTATGGCTACACCTTC

J: TRBJ2-7
D: .
size: many
V: TRBV7-2
CDR3: CASSLSGYEQYF
DNA: TGTGCCAGCAGCTTATCGGGGTACGAGCAGTACTTC

J: TRBJ1-1
D: .
size: .
V: TRBV6-1
CDR3: CASRIGNTEAFF
DNA: TGTGCCAGCAGAATAGGAAACACTGAAGCTTTCTTT

J: TRBJ2-3
D: TRBD2
size: .
V: TRBV11-2
CDR3: CASSTGLAGAGDTQYF
DNA: TGTGCCAGCAGCACTGGACTAGCGGGGGCAGGAGATACGCAGTATTTT

J: TRBJ2-7
D: .
size: many
V: TRBV2
CDR3: CASRKTGSYEQYF
DNA: TGTGCCAGCAGGAAGACAGGTTCCTACGAGCAGTACTTC

J: TRBJ1-1
D: .
size: few
V: TRBV5-1
CDR3: CASRAGGATYTEAFF
DNA: TGCGCCAGCAGAGCGGGGGGCGCGACTTACACTGAAGCTTTCTTT

J: TRBJ1-5
D: .
size: .
V: TRBV3-1
CDR3: CASSLNGGGRNQPQHF
DNA: TGTGCCAGCAGCCTTAATGGAGGGGGACGCAATCAGCCCCAGCATTTT

J: TRBJ1-1
D: .
size: .
V: TRBV6-1
CDR3: CASSERQGATEAFF
DNA: TGTGCCAGCAGTGAAAGGCAGGGAGCCACTGAAGCTTTCTTT

J: TRBJ2-3
D: TRBD2
size: many
V: TRBV5-6
CDR3: CASSSDWTSGNTDTQYF
DNA: TGTGCCAGCAGCTCCGATTGGACTAGCGGAAACACAGATACGCAGTATTTT